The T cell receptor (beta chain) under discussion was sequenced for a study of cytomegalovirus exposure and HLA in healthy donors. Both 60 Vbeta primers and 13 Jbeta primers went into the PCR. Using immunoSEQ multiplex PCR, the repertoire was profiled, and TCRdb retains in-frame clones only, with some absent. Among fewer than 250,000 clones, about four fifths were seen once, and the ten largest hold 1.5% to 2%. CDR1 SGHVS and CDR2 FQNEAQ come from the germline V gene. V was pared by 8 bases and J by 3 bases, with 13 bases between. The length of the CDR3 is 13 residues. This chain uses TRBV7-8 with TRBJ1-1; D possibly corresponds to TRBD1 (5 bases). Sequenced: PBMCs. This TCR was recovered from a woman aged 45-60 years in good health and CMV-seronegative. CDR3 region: CASGGTRDTEAFF. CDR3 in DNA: TGTGCCAGCGGGGGGACTAGGGACACTGAAGCTTTCTTT.